Sequencing of this T cell receptor beta chain was carried out in a study of shared clonotypes between healthy human individuals. Findings and caveats of the study: Naive CD4 clonotypes were shared across a handful of donors at 4.5% to 6%.

Deep-level running was used for the assay. Measured with immunoSEQ multiplex PCR; TCRdb has only the in-frame clones, and not every one. The repertoire holds some 690,000 clones, with about 90% as singletons. The germline V gene has CDR1 SGHVS and CDR2 FQNEAQ. CDR3 length: 16 residues. Trimming left V 2 bases short and J 3 bases short, with 14 bases between. As for this clone: No antigen is known for it.

V and J are TRBV7-8 and TRBJ1-5; D is perhaps TRBD1 (6 bases). The specimen sequenced was memory CD8+ T cells from PBMCs. Subset given: CD45RO+ cells pooled with CCR7-negative TemRA cells. The clonotype originates from a man younger than 30 in good health. Some clones in this sample may be carry-over from other donors' samples. CDR3 in amino acids: CASSLSFYRDNQPQHF. CDR3 in DNA: TGTGCCAGCAGCTTATCGTTTTACAGGGACAATCAGCCCCAGCATTTT.